Sequencing of this T cell receptor (beta chain) was carried out in a study of identical twins. A universal primer site arose from template switching, and cDNA bore unique molecular identifiers. TCRdb re-analysed the 5' RACE reads in MiXCR, keeping a single row per CDR3 protein. Of 1,800,000 or so distinct CDR3 sequences detected, under 35% appear once; the ten largest clones hold more than 0.25%. V dropped 0 bases and J dropped 4 bases, with 9 bases sitting between them. Germline loops: CDR1 DFQATT, CDR2 SNEGSKA (reference sequence). The CDR3 consists of 13 residues. Sequences were obtained from cord blood. The sequence came from a newborn girl in good health. The chain recombines TRBV20-1 with TRBJ1-1; D not resolved. CDR3 bases: TGCAGTGCTAGAGATTCGGCAGTCACTGAAGCTTTCTTT. This encodes CSARDSAVTEAFF.